This is a list of T cell receptor beta chains from one sample in a study of blood T cell repertoires in COVID-19. Measured with immunoSEQ multiplex PCR; TCRdb has only the in-frame clones, and not every one. The table has over 40,000 clones, roughly 90% seen once. Sequenced input: peripheral blood. All receptors come from a human donor in a cohort sampled during active COVID-19. CDR3s leave out the opening cysteine and the closing phenylalanine or tryptophan. Fields, in order: J gene, V gene, D gene, CDR3 protein. The D gene is left open where the match is weak.

j_call: TRBJ2-7
v_call: TRBV2
d_call: .
cdr3_aa: ATLGLTSYEQY

j_call: TRBJ2-3
v_call: TRBV23-1
d_call: .
cdr3_aa: ASSPRQSTDTQY

j_call: TRBJ1-2
v_call: TRBV6-6
d_call: TRBD1
cdr3_aa: ASSPPGQGRPNYGYT

j_call: TRBJ1-2
v_call: TRBV4-2
d_call: .
cdr3_aa: ASSQDLQGNYGYT

j_call: TRBJ2-5
v_call: TRBV3-1/TRBV3-2
d_call: TRBD2
cdr3_aa: ASSHTSGGGKTQY

j_call: TRBJ2-5
v_call: TRBV2
d_call: TRBD2
cdr3_aa: ASRMGTSGGETQY

j_call: TRBJ2-1
v_call: TRBV28
d_call: .
cdr3_aa: ASSSTGGTRNEQF

j_call: TRBJ2-5
v_call: TRBV9
d_call: .
cdr3_aa: ASSVAPDKGETQY

j_call: TRBJ2-3
v_call: TRBV2
d_call: .
cdr3_aa: ASSLGVGGDTQY

j_call: TRBJ2-5
v_call: TRBV3-1/TRBV3-2
d_call: .
cdr3_aa: ASSQLYGGSQETQY

j_call: TRBJ1-5
v_call: TRBV28
d_call: TRBD1
cdr3_aa: ASSSRGQGNQPQH

j_call: TRBJ1-6
v_call: TRBV6-5
d_call: .
cdr3_aa: ASSDRWSNSPLH

j_call: TRBJ2-1
v_call: TRBV19
d_call: TRBD1
cdr3_aa: ASATGDEQF

j_call: TRBJ2-2
v_call: TRBV7-9
d_call: .
cdr3_aa: ASSLNGRAGELF

j_call: TRBJ1-3
v_call: TRBV5-5
d_call: .
cdr3_aa: ASSLELNLSGNTIY

j_call: TRBJ2-5
v_call: TRBV3-1/TRBV3-2
d_call: .
cdr3_aa: ASSSGGDQY

j_call: TRBJ1-2
v_call: TRBV5-1
d_call: TRBD1
cdr3_aa: ASSPSQTGTYGYT

j_call: TRBJ2-2
v_call: TRBV9
d_call: TRBD1
cdr3_aa: ASRGTGNTGELF

j_call: TRBJ1-3
v_call: TRBV4-1
d_call: .
cdr3_aa: ASKLEGGNTIY

j_call: TRBJ1-5
v_call: TRBV4-3
d_call: .
cdr3_aa: ASSQDGTGGKPQH

j_call: TRBJ1-5
v_call: TRBV4-3
d_call: TRBD1
cdr3_aa: ASSPDRDQPQH

j_call: TRBJ1-6
v_call: TRBV27
d_call: .
cdr3_aa: ASSHLGYNSPLH

j_call: TRBJ2-1
v_call: TRBV3-1/TRBV3-2
d_call: .
cdr3_aa: ASSQDNSYNEQF

j_call: TRBJ2-2
v_call: TRBV7-2
d_call: .
cdr3_aa: ASIIAGGYHGELF

j_call: TRBJ1-1
v_call: TRBV5-1
d_call: .
cdr3_aa: ASSPDGGDTEAF

j_call: TRBJ2-5
v_call: TRBV6-2/TRBV6-3
d_call: TRBD2
cdr3_aa: ASSLSDTSAETQY

j_call: TRBJ2-2
v_call: TRBV28
d_call: TRBD1
cdr3_aa: ASRQGDRNTGELF

j_call: TRBJ2-1
v_call: TRBV7-8
d_call: .
cdr3_aa: ASSPIRRGNEQF

j_call: TRBJ1-1
v_call: TRBV10-3
d_call: .
cdr3_aa: AISAEWYEDTEAF

j_call: TRBJ1-5
v_call: TRBV28
d_call: TRBD1
cdr3_aa: ASSLHRGEQPQH

j_call: TRBJ2-7
v_call: TRBV6-4
d_call: TRBD2
cdr3_aa: ASSELRLAGGPGPTYEQY

j_call: TRBJ1-4
v_call: TRBV19
d_call: TRBD1
cdr3_aa: ASSIDWTGEKLF

j_call: TRBJ1-1
v_call: TRBV9
d_call: TRBD1
cdr3_aa: ASSVTGTGNTEAF